The subject of this entry is one T cell receptor (beta chain). Its antigen is as yet unknown. Looked up from germline, CDR1 is MGHRA and CDR2 is YSYEKL. V was clipped by 4 bases and J by 4 bases, with 10 bases between them. The CDR3 is made up of 14 amino acids. These data are taken from a study of OX40 agonist ivuxolimab in advanced cancers. The assay was immunoSEQ multiplex PCR, and TCRdb's table has in-frame clones only and misses some. The data hold 65,000 or so clones, with roughly 85% observed a single time. Study findings and constraints: Low normalized T-cell clonal expansion was also seen in some nonresponders.

This chain connects TRBV4-1 to TRBJ1-4; possibly TRBD1 for D (5 bases). Material: CD4+ or CD8+ T cells sorted from blood, obtained in a trial of the OX40 agonist ivuxolimab. The clonotype comes from an adult with an advanced solid tumor such as melanoma, head and neck, liver or kidney cancer. The CDR3 loop reads CASSLGHDNEKLFF. The CDR3 DNA follows: TGCGCCAGCAGCCTCGGACACGATAATGAAAAACTGTTTTTT.